Below, 9 T cell receptor beta chains from the same sample are listed, as sequenced in a study of regulatory T cells in long-lasting Graves disease. Time point defined: newly diagnosed GD, antithyroid drugs for less than 3 months. Generation of the TCR library employed RNA extracted from PBMCs. According to the study, TCR beta libraries were built with iRepertoire HTBI primers and CDR3-region Arm-PCR. TCRdb re-derived calls from the multiplex PCR reads in MiXCR, one entry per CDR3 protein. This sample carries 500,000 or so distinct CDR3 sequences, around 16% of them seen once, and the ten largest clones take about 12%. In addition, the sample was reused for a study of T cells in Graves' hyperthyroidism and ophthalmopathy.

Sequencing used peripheral blood mononuclear cells (PBMCs), obtained at new diagnosis, from a patient treated with antithyroid drugs. These receptors were taken from a man aged 35 to 55 with Graves disease.

In its sample, this clonotype was seen many times. V usage is TRBV18 and J usage is TRBJ1-1; D unclear. Trimming stripped 6 bases from V and 6 bases from J, with 11 bases between. Looked up from germline, CDR1 is KGHSH and CDR2 is LQKENI. CDR3 length: 12 residues. CDR3 nucleotides: TGTGCCAGCTCGCCCGGAGAGTCTGAAGCTTTCTTT. Its translation: CASSPGESEAFF.

This clonotype was recorded many times. The chain joins TRBV3-1 to TRBJ2-5, with TRBD2 matching 8 bases. The V segment lost 2 bases and the J segment 5 bases; nucleotides outside the gene matches: 7. The CDR3 has 15 amino acids. The germline CDR1 and CDR2 sequences are LGHDT and YNNKEL (reference sequence). The CDR3 DNA is TGTGCCAGCAGCCAACCCGGGGGGGGAGAGGAGACCCAGTACTTC. Residues: CASSQPGGGEETQYF.

This clonotype was seen many times. This rearrangement joins TRBV24-1 to TRBJ2-3, with D perhaps matching TRBD1 (6 bases). The germline CDR1 and CDR2 sequences are KGHDR and SFDVKD. This CDR3 has 17 amino acids. With 3 bases removed from V and 1 base from J, the gap between germline ends came to 16 bases. CDR3 region: CATSDLRGSLGTDTQYF. In DNA form, the CDR3 reads TGTGCCACCAGTGATCTCAGGGGAAGCCTAGGCACAGATACGCAGTATTTT.

This clonotype has ten or more counts. This chain joins TRBV12-3 or TRBV12-4 and TRBJ1-5; D not resolved. The CDR3 consists of 13 residues. V was clipped by 5 bases and J by 4 bases, with 9 bases between them. The CDR3 DNA is TGTGCCAGCAGTCCCCACATGAATCAGCCCCAGCATTTT. Amino acid sequence: CASSPHMNQPQHF.

The chain combines TRBV5-4 with TRBJ2-7; no reliable D call. This CDR3 is 13 amino acids long. The ends were cut back, 1 base at V and 2 bases at J, with 7 bases in the middle. CDR1 and CDR2 from the germline V gene are SGHNT and YYREEE (reference sequence). CDR3 sequence: CASSLIGTYEQYF. Here the CDR3 DNA reads TGTGCCAGCAGCTTGATAGGTACCTACGAGCAGTACTTC.

This clonotype was observed many times. The rearrangement uses TRBV3-1 and TRBJ2-1; 12 bases are a match to TRBD2. The trim removed 0 bases at V and 5 bases at J, leaving 11 bases unmatched. Germline lookup yields CDR1 LGHDT and CDR2 YNNKEL (reference sequence). CDR3 length equals 19 residues. The CDR3 DNA follows: TGTGCCAGCAGCCAAGATCCCATGCCGCTAGCGGGAGGGCACAATGAGCAGTTCTTC. As protein: CASSQDPMPLAGGHNEQFF.

This rearrangement joins TRBV19 to TRBJ1-2; D is perhaps TRBD1 (5 bases). The V end lost 4 bases, the J end lost 5 bases, and 14 bases lay between the germline ends. There are 14 residues in the CDR3. CDR1 and CDR2 from the germline V gene are LNHDA and SQIVND (reference sequence). The CDR3 protein is CASSKDSGGYGYTF. The CDR3 nucleotides are TGTGCCAGTAGTAAGGACTCCGGGGGTTATGGCTACACCTTC.

This clonotype was recorded a few times. V usage is TRBV20-1 and J usage is TRBJ1-5; TRBD1 aligns across 7 bases. The V segment lost 6 bases and the J segment 2 bases; nucleotides outside the gene matches: 4. Germline lookup yields CDR1 DFQATT and CDR2 SNEGSKA (reference sequence). The CDR3 length is 13 residues. The CDR3, as DNA: TGCAGTGCGCAAGACAGGGGCAATCAGCCCCAGCATTTT. Residues: CSAQDRGNQPQHF.

J is TRBJ2-2 and V is TRBV24-1; TRBD1 might be the D (5 bases). The CDR3 sequence is 14 residues long. Trimming stripped 3 bases from V and 6 bases from J, with 10 bases between. Germline loops: CDR1 KGHDR, CDR2 SFDVKD. CDR3 sequence: CATSDARVAGELFF. For the CDR3, the DNA is TGTGCCACCAGTGATGCCAGGGTGGCCGGGGAGCTGTTTTTT.